The 3 T cell receptor beta chains in this list originate from one sample, sequenced in a study of shared clonotypes between healthy human individuals (dated by TCRdb to the early 2020s). The method behind the library was the immunoSEQ multiplex PCR assay. Held by TCRdb, this immuneACCESS table contains in-frame sequences only and omits some clones. Under half of the omission traces to an unresolved V gene where checked; the cause of the rest is unknown. Recorded for this sample are a few million clones; more than 90% of them occurred a single time. The ten largest clones add up to over 0.12% of the sample. The sequenced material came from naive CD4+ T cells sorted from blood. The cell subset or site label corresponds to: CD45RA+ positively selected. These receptors came from a man between 18 and 29 years old in good health.

This chain connects TRBV6-1 to TRBJ2-7; 8 bases agree with TRBD2. V lost 3 bases to trimming and J lost 3 bases; unmatched junction nucleotides: 7. Germline loops: CDR1 MNHNS, CDR2 SASEGT. The CDR3 is made up of 15 amino acids. The CDR3 sequence: CASSDRGGAYYEQYF. In DNA, the CDR3 is TGTGCCAGCAGTGATCGGGGGGGAGCGTACTACGAGCAGTACTTC.

The CDR3 DNA follows: TGTGCCAGCAGCTCACAGGGGCGGTCCCGAACTGAAGCTTTCTTT. Amino acids: CASSSQGRSRTEAFF. The rearrangement joins TRBV7-2 to TRBJ1-1; 7 bases line up with TRBD1. The CDR3 sequence is 15 residues long. Trimming removed 4 bases from V and 5 bases from J; junction bases left unmatched: 10. Germline V gene lookup returns CDR1 SGHTA and CDR2 FQGNSA.

The rearrangement uses TRBV18 and TRBJ1-1, with D perhaps TRBD1 (5 bases). CDR3 length equals 13 residues. In germline, CDR1 is KGHSH, CDR2 LQKENI. V lost 5 bases to trimming and J lost 3 bases, with 10 bases between them. In DNA, the CDR3 is TGTGCCAGCTCATCGGACATTGACACTGAAGCTTTCTTT. Amino acid sequence: CASSSDIDTEAFF.